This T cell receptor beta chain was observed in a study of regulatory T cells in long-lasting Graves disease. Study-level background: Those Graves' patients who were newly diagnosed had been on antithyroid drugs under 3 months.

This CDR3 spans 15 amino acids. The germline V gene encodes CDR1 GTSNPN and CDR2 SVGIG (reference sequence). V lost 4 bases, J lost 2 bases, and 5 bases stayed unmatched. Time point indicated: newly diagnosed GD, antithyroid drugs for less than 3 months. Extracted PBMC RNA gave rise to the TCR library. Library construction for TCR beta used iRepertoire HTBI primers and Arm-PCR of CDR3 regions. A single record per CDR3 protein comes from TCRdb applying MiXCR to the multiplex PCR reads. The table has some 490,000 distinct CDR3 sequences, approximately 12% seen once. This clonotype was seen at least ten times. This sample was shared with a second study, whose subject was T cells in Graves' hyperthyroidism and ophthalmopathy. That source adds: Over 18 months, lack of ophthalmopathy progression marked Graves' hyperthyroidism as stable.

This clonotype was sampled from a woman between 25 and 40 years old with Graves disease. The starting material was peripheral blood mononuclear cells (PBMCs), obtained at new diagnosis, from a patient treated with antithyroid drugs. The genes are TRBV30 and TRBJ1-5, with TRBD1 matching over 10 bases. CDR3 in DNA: TGTGCCTGGACCCTCGGGACAGGGGGCAATCAGCCCCAGCATTTT. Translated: CAWTLGTGGNQPQHF.